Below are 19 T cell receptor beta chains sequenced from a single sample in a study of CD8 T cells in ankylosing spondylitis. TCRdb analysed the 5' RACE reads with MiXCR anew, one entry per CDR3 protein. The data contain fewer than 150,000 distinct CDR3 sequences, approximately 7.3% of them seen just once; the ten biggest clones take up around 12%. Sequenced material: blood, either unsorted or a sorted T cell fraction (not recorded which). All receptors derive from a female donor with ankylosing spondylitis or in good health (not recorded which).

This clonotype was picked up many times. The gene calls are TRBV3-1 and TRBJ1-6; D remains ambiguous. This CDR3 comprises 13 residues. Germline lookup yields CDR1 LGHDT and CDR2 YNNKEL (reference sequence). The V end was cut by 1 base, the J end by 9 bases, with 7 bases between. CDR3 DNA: TGTGCCAGCAGCCAAGGGGAACGTTCACCCCTCCACTTT. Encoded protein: CASSQGERSPLHF.

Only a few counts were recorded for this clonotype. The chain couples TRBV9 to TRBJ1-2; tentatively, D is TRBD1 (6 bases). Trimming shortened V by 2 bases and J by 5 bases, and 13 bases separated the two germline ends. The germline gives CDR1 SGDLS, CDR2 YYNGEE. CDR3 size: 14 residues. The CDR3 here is CASSVGAGAYGYTF. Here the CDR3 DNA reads TGTGCCAGCAGCGTTGGGGCGGGGGCGTATGGCTACACCTTC.

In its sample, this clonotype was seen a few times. CDR3 nucleotide sequence: TGTGCCAGCAGCTTAGATCGGACAGAAAAACTGTTTTTT. Its protein is CASSLDRTEKLFF. The rearrangement links TRBV7-2 to TRBJ1-4; perhaps TRBD1 as D (5 bases). V lost 1 base and J 8 bases, leaving 8 bases between the germline ends. Germline V CDR1 and CDR2: SGHTA, FQGNSA. The CDR3 contains 13 residues.

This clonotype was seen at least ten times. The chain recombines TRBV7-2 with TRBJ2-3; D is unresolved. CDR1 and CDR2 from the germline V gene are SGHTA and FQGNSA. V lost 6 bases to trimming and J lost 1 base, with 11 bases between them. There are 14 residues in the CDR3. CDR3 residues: CASRSAVRTDTQYF. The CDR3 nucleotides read TGTGCCAGCAGGTCAGCCGTCCGCACAGATACGCAGTATTTT.

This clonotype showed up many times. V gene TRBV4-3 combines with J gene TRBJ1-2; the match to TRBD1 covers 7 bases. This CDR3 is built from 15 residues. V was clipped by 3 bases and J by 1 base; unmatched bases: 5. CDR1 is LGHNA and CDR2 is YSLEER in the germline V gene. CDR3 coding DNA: TGCGCCAGCAGCCAGTACAGGGGTGGTAACTATGGCTACACCTTC. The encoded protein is CASSQYRGGNYGYTF.

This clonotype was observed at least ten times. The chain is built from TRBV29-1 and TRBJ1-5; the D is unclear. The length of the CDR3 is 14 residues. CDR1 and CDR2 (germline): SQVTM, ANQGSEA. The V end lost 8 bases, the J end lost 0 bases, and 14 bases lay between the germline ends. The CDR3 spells CSPRTLGSNQPQHF. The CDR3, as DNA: TGCAGCCCTCGCACCCTAGGTAGCAATCAGCCCCAGCATTTT.

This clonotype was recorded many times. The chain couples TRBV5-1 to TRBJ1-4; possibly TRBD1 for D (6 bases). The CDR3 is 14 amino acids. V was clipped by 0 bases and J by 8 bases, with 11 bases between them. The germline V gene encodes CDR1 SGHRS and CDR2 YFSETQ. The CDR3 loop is CASSLGQEEEKLFF. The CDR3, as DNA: TGCGCCAGCAGCTTGGGACAGGAAGAAGAAAAACTGTTTTTT.

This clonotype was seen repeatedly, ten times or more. The CDR3 DNA reads TGTGCCAGCAGGACAGGGGAAGGAGATGCGGCTTTCTTT. Protein: CASRTGEGDAAFF. The chain employs TRBV12-3 or TRBV12-4 and TRBJ1-1; TRBD1 matches at 8 bases. Trimming cost V 6 bases and J 11 bases; bases outside gene matches: 11. The CDR3 contains 13 residues.

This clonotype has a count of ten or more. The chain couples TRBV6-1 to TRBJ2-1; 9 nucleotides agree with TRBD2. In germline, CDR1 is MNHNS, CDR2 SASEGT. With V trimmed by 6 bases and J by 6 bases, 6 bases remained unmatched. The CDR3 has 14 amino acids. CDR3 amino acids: CASSPGLAFNEQFF. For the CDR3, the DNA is TGTGCCAGCAGCCCGGGACTAGCATTCAATGAGCAGTTCTTC.

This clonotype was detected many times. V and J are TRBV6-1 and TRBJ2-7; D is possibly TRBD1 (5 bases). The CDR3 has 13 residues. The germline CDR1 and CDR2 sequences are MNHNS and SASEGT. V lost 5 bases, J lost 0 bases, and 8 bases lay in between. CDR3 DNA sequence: TGTGCCAGCAGTCAAGGGGACTCCTACGAGCAGTACTTC. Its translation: CASSQGDSYEQYF.

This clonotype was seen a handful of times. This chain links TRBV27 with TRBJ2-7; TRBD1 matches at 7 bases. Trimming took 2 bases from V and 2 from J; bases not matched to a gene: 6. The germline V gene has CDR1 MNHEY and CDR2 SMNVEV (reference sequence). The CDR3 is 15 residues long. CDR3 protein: CASSLRQGVTYEQYF. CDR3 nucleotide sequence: TGTGCCAGCAGTTTAAGACAGGGAGTAACCTACGAGCAGTACTTC.

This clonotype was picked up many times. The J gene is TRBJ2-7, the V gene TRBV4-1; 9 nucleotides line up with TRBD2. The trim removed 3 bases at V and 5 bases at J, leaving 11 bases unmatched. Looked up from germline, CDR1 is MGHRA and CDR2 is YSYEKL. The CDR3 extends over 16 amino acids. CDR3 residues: CASSQLGRTSVHEQYF. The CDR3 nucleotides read TGCGCCAGCAGCCAGCTGGGGCGGACTAGCGTCCACGAGCAGTACTTC.

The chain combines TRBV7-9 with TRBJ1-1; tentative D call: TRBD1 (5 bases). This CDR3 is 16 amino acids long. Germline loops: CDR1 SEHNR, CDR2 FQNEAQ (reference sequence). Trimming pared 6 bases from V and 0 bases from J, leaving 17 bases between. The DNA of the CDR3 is TGTGCCAGCAGTAACCATACGGGGGGTATGAACACTGAAGCTTTCTTT. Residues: CASSNHTGGMNTEAFF.

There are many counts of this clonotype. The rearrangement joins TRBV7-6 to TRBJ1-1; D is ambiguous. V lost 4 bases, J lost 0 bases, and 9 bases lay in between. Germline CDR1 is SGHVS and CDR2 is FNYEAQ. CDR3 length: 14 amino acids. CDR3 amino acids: CASSSKTVNTEAFF. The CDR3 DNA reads TGTGCCAGCAGCTCAAAGACGGTGAACACTGAAGCTTTCTTT.

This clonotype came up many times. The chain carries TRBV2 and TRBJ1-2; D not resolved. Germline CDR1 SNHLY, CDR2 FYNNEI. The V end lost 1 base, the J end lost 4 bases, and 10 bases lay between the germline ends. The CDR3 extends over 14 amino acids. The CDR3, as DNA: TGTGCCAGCAGTGAAGGAGGAGGCGGCTATGGCTACACCTTC. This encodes CASSEGGGGYGYTF.

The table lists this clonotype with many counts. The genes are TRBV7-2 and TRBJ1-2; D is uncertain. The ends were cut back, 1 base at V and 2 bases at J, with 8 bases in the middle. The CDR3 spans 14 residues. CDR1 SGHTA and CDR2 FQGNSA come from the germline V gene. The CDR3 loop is CASSLERVNYGYTF. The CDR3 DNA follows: TGTGCCAGCAGCTTAGAGAGGGTGAACTATGGCTACACCTTC.

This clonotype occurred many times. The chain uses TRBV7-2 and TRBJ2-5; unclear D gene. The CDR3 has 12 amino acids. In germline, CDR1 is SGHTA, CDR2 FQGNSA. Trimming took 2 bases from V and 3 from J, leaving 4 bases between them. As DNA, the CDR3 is TGTGCCAGCAGCTTATTTGAAGAGACCCAGTACTTC. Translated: CASSLFEETQYF.

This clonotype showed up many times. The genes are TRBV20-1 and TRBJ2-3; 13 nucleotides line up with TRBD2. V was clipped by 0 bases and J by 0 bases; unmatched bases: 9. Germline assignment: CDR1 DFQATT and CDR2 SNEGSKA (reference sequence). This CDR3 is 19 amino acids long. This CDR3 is CSARDPLAGGFFSTDTQYF. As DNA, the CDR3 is TGCAGTGCTAGAGACCCACTAGCGGGGGGGTTTTTTAGCACAGATACGCAGTATTTT.

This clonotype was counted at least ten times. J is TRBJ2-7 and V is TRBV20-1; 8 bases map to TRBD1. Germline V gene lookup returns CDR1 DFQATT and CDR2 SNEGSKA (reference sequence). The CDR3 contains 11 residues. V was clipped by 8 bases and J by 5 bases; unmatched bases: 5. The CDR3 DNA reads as TGCAGTTCCCAGGGGGCCCACGAGCAGTACTTC. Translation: CSSQGAHEQYF.